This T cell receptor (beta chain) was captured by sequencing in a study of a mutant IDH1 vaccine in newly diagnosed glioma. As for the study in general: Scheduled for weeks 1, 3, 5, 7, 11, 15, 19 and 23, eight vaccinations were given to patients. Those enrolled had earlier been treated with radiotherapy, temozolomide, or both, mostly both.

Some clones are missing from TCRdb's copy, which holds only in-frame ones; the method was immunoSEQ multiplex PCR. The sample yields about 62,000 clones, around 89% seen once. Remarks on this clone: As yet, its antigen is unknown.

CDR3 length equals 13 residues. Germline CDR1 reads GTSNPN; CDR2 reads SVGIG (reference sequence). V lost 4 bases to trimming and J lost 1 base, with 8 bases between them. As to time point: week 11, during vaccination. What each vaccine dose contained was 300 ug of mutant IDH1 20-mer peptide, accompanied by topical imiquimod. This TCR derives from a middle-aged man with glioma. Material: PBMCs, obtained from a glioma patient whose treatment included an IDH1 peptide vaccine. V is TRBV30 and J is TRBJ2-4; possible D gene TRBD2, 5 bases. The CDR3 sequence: CAWTREAKNIQYF. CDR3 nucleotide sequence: TGTGCCTGGACGAGGGAGGCCAAAAACATTCAGTACTTC.